This T cell receptor beta chain stems from a study of early T cells in non-severe SARS-CoV-2 infection. Across the study: Chains were not paired, and sequencing was done on bulk RNA from unsorted whole blood.

This clonotype was picked up many times. Individually, cDNA molecules had unique molecular identifiers attached to them. TCRdb called the 5' RACE reads again in MiXCR, with one record for every CDR3 protein. Of fewer than 45,000 distinct CDR3 sequences detected, almost 6% appear once; the ten largest clones hold about 8%. The CDR3 is 14 amino acids. Trimming left V 6 bases short and J 0 bases short, with 12 bases between. Per germline, CDR1 SGHNT and CDR2 YYREEE (reference sequence). The sequencing sample was made of whole blood. V and J are TRBV5-4 and TRBJ1-2; D unclear. This clonotype originated in an adult who was a healthcare worker with PCR-confirmed SARS-CoV-2 infection or an uninfected control (not recorded which). Here the CDR3 DNA reads TGTGCCAGCAAACTCTGGATTTCTAACTATGGCTACACCTTC. This encodes CASKLWISNYGYTF.